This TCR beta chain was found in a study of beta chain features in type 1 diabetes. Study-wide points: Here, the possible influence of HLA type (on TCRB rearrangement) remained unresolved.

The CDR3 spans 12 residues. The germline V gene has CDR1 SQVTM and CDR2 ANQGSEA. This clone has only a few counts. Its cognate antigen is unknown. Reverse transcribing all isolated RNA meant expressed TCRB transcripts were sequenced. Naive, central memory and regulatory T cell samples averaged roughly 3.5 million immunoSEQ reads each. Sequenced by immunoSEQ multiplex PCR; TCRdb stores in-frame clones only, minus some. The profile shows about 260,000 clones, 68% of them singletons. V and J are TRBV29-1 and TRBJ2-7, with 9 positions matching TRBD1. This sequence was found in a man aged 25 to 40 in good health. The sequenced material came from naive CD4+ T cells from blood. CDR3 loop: CTAAGTGHEQYF. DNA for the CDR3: TGCACAGCCGCCGGGACAGGGCACGAGCAGTACTTC.